This record concerns one T cell receptor beta chain sequence. The target antigen is unknown. The authors' processing: The detection floor for productive clonotype frequency was 2.59 x 10-5. Clones were sequenced by immunoSEQ multiplex PCR, and TCRdb holds only the in-frame ones, with some missing. The V and J calls and clone size were taken over from that table, and D and trimming were inferred from the DNA. The table lists about 33,000 clones, roughly 79% of them singletons. The data derive from a study of STAT5B mutations in CD4+ large granular lymphocyte leukemia. Study-wide results and caveats: Higher CD4+ than CD8+ T-LGLL clonality might reflect small sample size.

CDR3 length equals 14 residues. Germline V gives CDR1 SGHDT, CDR2 YYEEEE. The junction had 7 bases not matched to a gene; V was cut back by 3 bases and J by 7 bases. Sequencing input: CD4+ T cells from blood buffy coats. The J gene is TRBJ1-2, the V gene TRBV5-6, with 9 bases lining up with TRBD1. The receptor's source is a human donor in good health. The CDR3 reads CASSSEQGAGGYTF. CDR3 DNA sequence: TGTGCCAGCAGCTCCGAACAGGGGGCTGGTGGCTACACCTTC.